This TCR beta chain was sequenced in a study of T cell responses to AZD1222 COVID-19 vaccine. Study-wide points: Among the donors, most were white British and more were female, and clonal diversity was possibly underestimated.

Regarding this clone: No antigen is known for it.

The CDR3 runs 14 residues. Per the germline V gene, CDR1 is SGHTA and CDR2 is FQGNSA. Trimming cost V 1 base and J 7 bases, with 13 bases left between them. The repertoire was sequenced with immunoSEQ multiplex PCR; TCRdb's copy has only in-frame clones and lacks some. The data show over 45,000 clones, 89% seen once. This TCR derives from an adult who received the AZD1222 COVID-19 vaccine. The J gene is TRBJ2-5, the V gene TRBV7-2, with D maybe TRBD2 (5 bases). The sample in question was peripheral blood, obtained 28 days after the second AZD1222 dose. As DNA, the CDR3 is TGTGCCAGCAGCTTAGGTATTAGCGAGGGGACCCAGTACTTC. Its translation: CASSLGISEGTQYF. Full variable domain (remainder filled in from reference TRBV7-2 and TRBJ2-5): GAGVSQSPSNKVTEKGKDVELRCDPISGHTALYWYRQSLGQGLEFLIYFQGNSAPDKSGLPSDRFSAERTGGSVSTLTIQRTQQEDSAVYLCASSLGISEGTQYFGPGTRLLVL.